Below are 9 T cell receptor beta chains sequenced from a single sample in a study of T-cell memory formation after mild COVID-19. TCRdb re-called the 5' RACE reads with MiXCR, one entry per CDR3 protein. In the table there are 100,000 to 140,000 distinct CDR3 sequences, over 13% of which are singletons. Input material: PBMCs or a T cell subset sorted from them (not recorded which). The receptors derive from a man aged 18 to 30 who had mild COVID-19 (a few samples of this study predate the infection). Cell type and time point are not known.

This clonotype was recorded at least ten times. This chain connects TRBV27 to TRBJ1-5; 8 positions agree with TRBD1. Germline loops: CDR1 MNHEY, CDR2 SMNVEV (reference sequence). The CDR3 has 14 residues. Trimming took 2 bases from V and 5 from J; bases not matched to a gene: 2. The CDR3 bases are TGTGCCAGCAGTTTAGGGACAGGTGATCAGCCCCAGCATTTT. Translated, it gives CASSLGTGDQPQHF.

This sequence joins TRBV9 and TRBJ2-3, with 11 bases identical to TRBD2. J lost 1 base, V lost 3 bases, and 4 bases had no gene match. Germline lookup yields CDR1 SGDLS and CDR2 YYNGEE. The CDR3 totals 16 residues. The CDR3 reads CASSGSGGVGTDTQYF. The CDR3 nucleotides are TGTGCCAGCAGCGGTAGCGGGGGGGTCGGCACAGATACGCAGTATTTT.

J is TRBJ2-3 and V is TRBV5-6; D unclear. The CDR3 contains 14 residues. Between the trimmed V and J ends, which lost 0 bases and 0 bases, there was a span of 5 bases. Looked up from germline, CDR1 is SGHDT and CDR2 is YYEEEE. The CDR3, as DNA: TGTGCCAGCAGCTTGGGACGCAGCACAGATACGCAGTATTTT. Translating gives CASSLGRSTDTQYF.

The J gene is TRBJ1-5, the V gene TRBV10-3, with a possible D match to TRBD1 (5 bases). The length of the CDR3 is 13 residues. Germline CDR1 reads ENHRY; CDR2 reads SYGVKD. The CDR3 DNA reads as TGTGCAACCGCGGCAGGGCTTAATCAGCCCCAGCATTTT. Translated: CATAAGLNQPQHF.

This clonotype has only a few counts. The chain uses TRBV9 and TRBJ2-5, with D unresolved. Germline CDR1 is SGDLS and CDR2 is YYNGEE. Trimming removed 0 bases at V and 1 base at J, with 10 bases between. This CDR3 has 15 amino acids. In nucleotides, the CDR3 is TGTGCCAGCAGCGTAGCTACAGCACCCCAAGAGACCCAGTACTTC. The encoded protein is CASSVATAPQETQYF.

The V gene is TRBV29-1, the J gene TRBJ1-6; 11 bases line up with TRBD1. This CDR3 region has 14 residues. The germline V gene has CDR1 SQVTM and CDR2 ANQGSEA. V dropped 7 bases and J dropped 10; count of bases not matched to a gene: 9. The CDR3 spells CSARTGGEASPLHF. The CDR3 DNA sequence: TGCAGCGCCCGGACAGGGGGCGAAGCATCACCCCTCCACTTT.

A few counts support this clonotype. J is TRBJ1-1 and V is TRBV5-4; a possible D gene is TRBD1 (6 bases). CDR1 is SGHNT and CDR2 is YYREEE in the germline V gene (reference sequence). There are 14 residues in the CDR3. Trimming removed 7 bases at V and 1 base at J, with 14 bases between. The CDR3 region is CASSYSQGNTEAFF. The CDR3, as DNA: TGTGCCAGCTCCTACTCACAGGGGAACACTGAAGCTTTCTTT.

The V call is TRBV11-2, the J call TRBJ2-1; either TRBD1 or TRBD2 may supply D (5 bases each). Trimming shortened V by 4 bases and J by 10 bases, and 11 bases separated the two germline ends. Germline-derived CDR1 and CDR2 are SGHAT and FQNNGV. The CDR3 is made up of 12 amino acids. The CDR3 DNA sequence: TGTGCCAGCAGCTACGGGGCTGTGGAGCAGTTCTTC. Its protein product is CASSYGAVEQFF. Together with reference TRBV11-2 and TRBJ2-1, the CDR3 gives the full variable domain: EAGVAQSPRYKIIEKRQSVAFWCNPISGHATLYWYQQILGQGPKLLIQFQNNGVVDDSQLPKDRFSAERLKGVDSTLKIQPAKLEDSAVYLCASSYGAVEQFFGPGTRLTVL.

Only a few counts were recorded for this clonotype. This chain joins TRBV6-5 and TRBJ1-3; D gene uncertain. There are 13 residues in the CDR3. V lost 3 bases to trimming and J lost 4 bases, with 7 bases between them. The V gene's germline CDR1 is MNHEY and CDR2 SVGAGI. The CDR3 region is CASSYNTGNTIYF. Here the CDR3 DNA reads TGTGCCAGCAGTTATAATACCGGAAACACCATATATTTT.